This T cell receptor (beta chain) is drawn from a study of T cell responses to AZD1222 COVID-19 vaccine. The wider study: Analyses pooled second doses at about 4 or about 12 weeks.

Regarding the study as a whole: Most donors were white British and more were female, and clonal diversity was possibly underestimated. No day 14 peak samples; only post-peak repertoires were characterized. Spike regions recognized by vaccine-associated CD4 TCRs spanned the protein, led by 160-218 and 743-854.

The assay was immunoSEQ multiplex PCR, and TCRdb's table has in-frame clones only and misses some. This sample yields around 140,000 clones, of which about nine tenths are seen a single time; roughly 4.7% belongs to the top ten. A word on this clone: Its antigen is not known.

Trimming left V 1 base short and J 8 bases short, with 12 bases between. Germline-derived CDR1 and CDR2 are LGHNA and YNFKEQ. The CDR3 is made up of 14 amino acids. This TCR was recovered from an adult in good health. The sample consisted of peripheral blood, taken on day 0 of AZD1222 vaccination. The chain carries TRBV4-2 and TRBJ2-1; TRBD2 might be the D (5 bases). The CDR3 DNA follows: TGTGCCAGCAGCCAAGTCAACAGCGGCGATGAGCAGTTCTTC. It specifies CASSQVNSGDEQFF.